This T cell receptor (beta chain) was retrieved from a study of blood T cell repertoires in COVID-19. Study overall: Researchers got acute and convalescent COVID-19 samples from the United States, Italy and Spain. Sample material is recorded as cDNA or gDNA derived from T cells, B-cell-depleted T cells, or PBMCs.

Study processing details: Scientists estimated how many nucleated cells there were by amplifying reference gene primers. Using immunoSEQ multiplex PCR, the repertoire was profiled, and TCRdb retains in-frame clones only, with some absent. That table furnishes V, J and clone size, whereas the DNA furnished D and trimming. The sample records 65,000 to 70,000 clones, approximately 93% being singletons. Looked up from germline, CDR1 is MNHEY and CDR2 is SVGEGT. V dropped 0 bases and J dropped 3 bases, with 9 bases sitting between them. CDR3 length: 15 residues. This sequence originates from a man between 65 and 85 years old with active COVID-19. The sequenced sample consisted of peripheral blood. The rearrangement joins TRBV6-2 or TRBV6-3 to TRBJ1-3; possibly TRBD1 for D (5 bases). The DNA for the CDR3 is TGTGCCAGCAGTTACTCGGGCCAGGGTGGAAACACCATATATTTT. Translation: CASSYSGQGGNTIYF.